These 27 T cell receptor beta chains share one sample of origin, sequenced in a study of shared clonotypes between healthy human individuals. Libraries were prepared by immunoSEQ multiplex PCR; TCRdb keeps only in-frame clonotypes and omits some of them. The table lists about 1.1 million clones, approximately 80% of them singletons. Sequenced sample: memory CD4+ T cells from PBMCs. Subset described: CD45RA-negative fraction. These receptors came from a man between 18 and 29 years old in good health. Some clones in this sample may be carry-over from other donors' samples.

Worth noting for this clone: Germline and junction disagree at one end, which may indicate a read error. The chain links TRBV7-9 to TRBJ2-7, with 9 bases aligning to TRBD1. Per germline, CDR1 SEHNR and CDR2 FQNEAQ (reference sequence). The CDR3 extends over 16 amino acids. DNA of the CDR3: TGTGCCAGCAGTTTAGGGGGGACAGGGAGCTCCTACGAGCAGTACTTC. This gives the protein CASSLGGTGSSYEQYF.

The chain has TRBV11-2 and TRBJ2-1, with 10 bases fitting TRBD2. Germline CDR1 and CDR2: SGHAT and FQNNGV. Trimming removed 3 bases from V and 8 bases from J; junction bases left unmatched: 7. There are 15 residues in the CDR3. CDR3 protein: CASSFLPSGRYEQFF. CDR3 nucleotide sequence: TGTGCCAGCAGCTTTTTACCTAGCGGGAGATATGAGCAGTTCTTC. The whole variable domain, filled in from reference TRBV11-2 and TRBJ2-1, reads EAGVAQSPRYKIIEKRQSVAFWCNPISGHATLYWYQQILGQGPKLLIQFQNNGVVDDSQLPKDRFSAERLKGVDSTLKIQPAKLEDSAVYLCASSFLPSGRYEQFFGPGTRLTVL.

On this clone: Other DNA sequences in this specimen translate into the identical CDR3. This chain uses TRBV5-1 with TRBJ2-7, with 10 bases aligning to TRBD2. Per germline, CDR1 SGHRS and CDR2 YFSETQ. Trimming cost V 4 bases and J 1 base; bases outside gene matches: 5. The CDR3 length is 15 residues. The CDR3 spells CASSPRTSGSYEQYF. Here the CDR3 DNA reads TGCGCCAGCAGCCCTAGGACTAGCGGATCCTACGAGCAGTACTTC.

This clone was seen once. The rearrangement joins TRBV10-3 to TRBJ2-7, with 11 positions matching TRBD2. With V trimmed by 6 bases and J by 5 bases, 9 bases remained unmatched. Germline CDR1 and CDR2: ENHRY and SYGVKD. This CDR3 contains 15 residues. The CDR3 region has the DNA TGTGCCATCAGCCCCCTAGCGGGAGGTGAGAACGAGCAGTACTTC. Translating it yields CAISPLAGGENEQYF.

V and J are TRBV6-5 and TRBJ2-7, with D perhaps TRBD2 (6 bases). The CDR3 runs 15 residues. The V gene's germline CDR1 is MNHEY and CDR2 SVGAGI. The V end was cut by 5 bases, the J end by 3 bases, with 17 bases between. In nucleotides, the CDR3 is TGTGCCAGCAGTGCTGGGACTCCCCTTCTCTACGAGCAGTACTTC. Its translation is CASSAGTPLLYEQYF.

The chain recombines TRBV18 with TRBJ1-2, with TRBD1 matching over 10 bases. The ends lost 2 bases at V and 4 bases at J; junction bases unmatched: 1. Germline CDR1 KGHSH, CDR2 LQKENI. The CDR3 consists of 14 residues. This CDR3 reads CASSPDRGPYGYTF. The CDR3 nucleotides read TGTGCCAGCTCACCAGACAGGGGGCCCTATGGCTACACCTTC.

CDR3 sequence reads: CASSLGTAITDTQYF. As DNA, the CDR3 is TGCGCCAGCAGCTTAGGGACAGCTATCACAGATACGCAGTATTTT. The chain carries TRBV5-1 and TRBJ2-3, with 7 bases fitting TRBD1. There are 15 residues in the CDR3. Germline trimming cut 2 bases from V and 2 bases from J; bases unmatched to any gene: 5. Germline CDR1 and CDR2: SGHRS and YFSETQ.

The V call is TRBV7-2, the J call TRBJ1-4; D is unclear. The ends were cut back, 4 bases at V and 1 base at J, with 7 bases in the middle. CDR3 length: 14 amino acids. In germline, CDR1 is SGHTA, CDR2 FQGNSA. CDR3 residues: CASSSRETNEKLFF. In nucleotides, the CDR3 is TGTGCCAGCAGCTCACGGGAAACTAATGAAAAACTGTTTTTT.

The J gene is TRBJ2-3, the V gene TRBV10-1; no definite D call. This CDR3 spans 11 amino acids. Germline V gives CDR1 WNHNN, CDR2 SYGVQD (reference sequence). V dropped 7 bases and J dropped 6 bases, with 8 bases sitting between them. The CDR3 DNA reads as TGCGCCAGCATCCCAGACGATACGCAGTATTTT. Residues: CASIPDDTQYF.

The chain recombines TRBV5-1 with TRBJ2-6; TRBD1 might be the D (6 bases). Germline V gene data show CDR1 as SGHRS and CDR2 as YFSETQ. Trimming took off 0 bases at V and 4 bases at J, with 14 bases between the two ends. The CDR3 runs to 17 residues. As DNA, the CDR3 is TGCGCCAGCAGCTTGGCCCCGCAGGGGAACGGGGCCAACGTCCTGACTTTC. Translating gives CASSLAPQGNGANVLTF.

The J gene is TRBJ2-2, the V gene TRBV7-2, with D hard to call. Germline-derived CDR1 and CDR2 are SGHTA and FQGNSA. V shed 3 bases and J shed 7 bases, with 15 bases lying between them. The CDR3 loop spans 15 amino acids. This CDR3 is CASSLVYLSGGELFF. DNA for the CDR3: TGTGCCAGCAGCTTGGTCTACCTATCGGGCGGGGAGCTGTTTTTT. The whole variable domain, filled in from reference TRBV7-2 and TRBJ2-2, reads GAGVSQSPSNKVTEKGKDVELRCDPISGHTALYWYRQSLGQGLEFLIYFQGNSAPDKSGLPSDRFSAERTGGSVSTLTIQRTQQEDSAVYLCASSLVYLSGGELFFGEGSRLTVL.

The chain joins TRBV7-2 to TRBJ2-1, with D tentatively TRBD1 (7 bases). Germline V gives CDR1 SGHTA, CDR2 FQGNSA. The CDR3 is 15 residues long. V shed 1 base and J shed 3 bases, with 10 bases lying between them. CDR3 region: CASSLDRGGYNEQFF. CDR3 coding DNA: TGTGCCAGCAGCTTAGACAGGGGAGGCTACAATGAGCAGTTCTTC. Together with reference TRBV7-2 and TRBJ2-1, the CDR3 gives the full variable domain: GAGVSQSPSNKVTEKGKDVELRCDPISGHTALYWYRQSLGQGLEFLIYFQGNSAPDKSGLPSDRFSAERTGGSVSTLTIQRTQQEDSAVYLCASSLDRGGYNEQFFGPGTRLTVL.

This clone turned up a few times. This sequence joins TRBV5-4 and TRBJ2-2; D might be TRBD2 (6 bases). Trimming left V 1 base short and J 7 bases short, with 14 bases between. CDR1 is SGHNT, CDR2 YYREEE, per germline (reference sequence). This CDR3 has 15 residues. As DNA, the CDR3 is TGTGCCAGCAGCTTGCCCAGGCGGGACGGCGGGGAGCTGTTTTTT. Its translation: CASSLPRRDGGELFF.

The rearrangement links TRBV13 to TRBJ2-7, with D possibly TRBD2 on 6 matching bases. Trimming took 6 bases from V and 0 from J, leaving 12 bases between them. CDR1 PRHDT and CDR2 FYEKMQ come from the germline V gene (reference sequence). The CDR3 contains 14 residues. The CDR3 is CASSRDLSSYEQYF. The CDR3 nucleotides are TGTGCCAGCAGTAGGGACTTGAGCTCCTACGAGCAGTACTTC.

The chain joins TRBV5-6 to TRBJ1-1, with 8 bases matching TRBD1. This CDR3 has 14 residues. Trimming at V came to 4 bases and at J to 5 bases, leaving 7 bases not matched to a gene. Germline lookup yields CDR1 SGHDT and CDR2 YYEEEE. As DNA, the CDR3 is TGTGCCAGCAGCATCCCACAGGGGGGTACTGAAGCTTTCTTT. Translated: CASSIPQGGTEAFF. Looking up the rest from reference TRBV5-6 and TRBJ1-1 gives the full variable domain: DAGVTQSPTHLIKTRGQQVTLRCSPKSGHDTVSWYQQALGQGPQFIFQYYEEEERQRGNFPDRFSGHQFPNYSSELNVNALLLGDSALYLCASSIPQGGTEAFFGQGTRLTVV.

The rearrangement joins TRBV28 to TRBJ2-1, with no clear D. This CDR3 contains 14 residues. The germline V and J ends were trimmed by 3 bases and 7 bases, with 13 bases remaining between them. Germline V CDR1 and CDR2: MDHEN, SYDVKM. CDR3 in amino acids: CASSFGARTNEQFF. CDR3 nucleotide sequence: TGTGCCAGCAGTTTTGGAGCAAGAACAAATGAGCAGTTCTTC.

Concerning this clone itself: A much larger clone lies a single base off, so this may be a read error. The same CDR3 also results from other DNA sequences found in this sample. The rearrangement uses TRBV2 and TRBJ2-7; D is undetermined. Germline CDR1 reads SNHLY; CDR2 reads FYNNEI. CDR3 length equals 11 residues. V dropped 3 bases and J dropped 3 bases, with 3 bases sitting between them. DNA for the CDR3: TGTGCCAGCAGTGAGTACTACGAGCAGTACTTC. It translates to CASSEYYEQYF.

The chain joins TRBV6-1 to TRBJ1-1, with 7 positions matching TRBD1. Germline V gene sequence: CDR1 MNHNS, CDR2 SASEGT. The CDR3 runs to 13 residues. The V gene end was trimmed by 6 bases and the J gene end by 7 bases; junction bases not matched to a gene: 8. The CDR3 here is CASRITGEGEAFF. In nucleotides, the CDR3 is TGTGCCAGCAGGATTACAGGGGAGGGTGAAGCTTTCTTT.

The gene calls are TRBV27 and TRBJ2-7; 13 positions agree with TRBD2. Per the germline V gene, CDR1 is MNHEY and CDR2 is SMNVEV (reference sequence). Unmatched junction bases numbered 6, after V lost 4 bases and J lost 0 bases. The CDR3 has 17 amino acids. CDR3 nucleotides: TGTGCCAGCAGTTCCAGGACTAGCGGGAGTCGCTCCTACGAGCAGTACTTC. As protein: CASSSRTSGSRSYEQYF.

For this clone: This likely traces to a read error, being one base from a far larger clone. The chain combines TRBV7-8 with TRBJ1-5; a possible D gene is TRBD1 (5 bases). Deletions cut 5 bases from V and 9 bases from J, with 20 bases between. The CDR3 has 15 amino acids. Germline CDR1 SGHVS, CDR2 FQNEAQ. CDR3 in amino acids: CASSKNRDLGAPQHF. In nucleotides, the CDR3 is TGTGCCAGCAGCAAGAACCGGGACCTCGGGGCGCCCCAGCATTTT. Full variable domain (missing parts from reference TRBV7-8 and TRBJ1-5): GAGVSQSPRYKVAKRGQDVALRCDPISGHVSLFWYQQALGQGPEFLTYFQNEAQLDKSGLPSDRFFAERPEGSVSTLKIQRTQQEDSAVYLCASSKNRDLGAPQHFGDGTRLSIL.

The rearrangement uses TRBV6-5 and TRBJ2-7; D remains ambiguous. Trimming pared 4 bases from V and 2 bases from J, leaving 15 bases between. Germline lookup yields CDR1 MNHEY and CDR2 SVGAGI. This CDR3 contains 15 residues. Here the CDR3 DNA reads TGTGCCAGCAGTTCCCTGACATACGCCGCCTACGAGCAGTACTTC. This codes for CASSSLTYAAYEQYF.

The sample holds a few counts of this clone. The chain couples TRBV10-3 to TRBJ2-6; 7 bases match TRBD2. Germline trimming cut 6 bases from V and 0 bases from J; bases unmatched to any gene: 8. Germline V CDR1 and CDR2: ENHRY, SYGVKD. The CDR3 totals 17 residues. The CDR3 reads CAIRGREAASGANVLTF. The CDR3 region has the DNA TGTGCCATCAGGGGCCGGGAGGCGGCCTCTGGGGCCAACGTCCTGACTTTC.

This clone has a count of ten or more. This chain connects TRBV19 to TRBJ1-1; D remains unclear. The ends were cut back, 1 base at V and 2 bases at J, with 11 bases in the middle. Per germline, CDR1 LNHDA and CDR2 SQIVND (reference sequence). The CDR3 runs 15 residues. CDR3 amino acids: CASSIVEGFNTEAFF. The CDR3 DNA reads as TGTGCCAGTAGTATAGTTGAAGGTTTTAACACTGAAGCTTTCTTT.

The rearrangement uses TRBV9 and TRBJ1-2, with a possible D match to TRBD1 (6 bases). Trimming left V 3 bases short and J 4 bases short, with 10 bases between. In germline, CDR1 is SGDLS, CDR2 YYNGEE. The CDR3 is 13 amino acids. This chain's CDR3 is CASSAGQFYGYTF. The CDR3 DNA reads as TGTGCCAGCAGCGCTGGACAGTTCTATGGCTACACCTTC.

In this sample, this clone turned up a few times. The chain uses TRBV2 and TRBJ1-1; no definite D call. The CDR3 extends over 13 amino acids. Trimming took 9 bases from V and 1 from J, leaving 12 bases between them. Looked up from germline, CDR1 is SNHLY and CDR2 is FYNNEI. The CDR3 DNA reads TGTGCCAGTTGGATAGTCTGGAACACTGAAGCTTTCTTT. The encoded protein is CASWIVWNTEAFF.

Worth noting for this clone: This could be a read error, since a much larger clone is one nucleotide away. This chain connects TRBV2 to TRBJ1-5, with D uncertain. CDR3 length equals 12 residues. Trimming shortened V by 7 bases and J by 0 bases, and 4 bases separated the two germline ends. Germline CDR1 SNHLY, CDR2 FYNNEI. CDR3 region: CASTRSNQPQHF. The CDR3 DNA reads as TGTGCCAGCACCCGTAGCAATCAGCCCCAGCATTTT. The full variable domain, rest sourced from reference TRBV2 and TRBJ1-5, is EPEVTQTPSHQVTQMGQEVILRCVPISNHLYFYWYRQILGQKVEFLVSFYNNEISEKSEIFDDQFSVERPDGSNFTLKIRSTKLEDSAMYFCASTRSNQPQHFGDGTRLSIL.

This clone was counted a few times. The chain is built from TRBV4-1 and TRBJ2-5, with 9 bases aligning to TRBD2. Looked up from germline, CDR1 is MGHRA and CDR2 is YSYEKL. The CDR3 consists of 15 residues. V dropped 0 bases and J dropped 4; count of bases not matched to a gene: 3. The CDR3 DNA follows: TGCGCCAGCAGCCAAGAAGCGGGAGGTGGAGAGACCCAGTACTTC. It codes for CASSQEAGGGETQYF.